Following are 2 T cell receptor beta chains from one sample sequenced in a study of blood T cell repertoires in COVID-19. Libraries were prepared by immunoSEQ multiplex PCR; TCRdb keeps only in-frame clonotypes and omits some of them. Here the sample spans 250,000 or so clones, around 81% being singletons. The source material was peripheral blood. Every receptor here comes from a man in his thirties or forties who had recovered from COVID-19.

This clone was counted a few times. In the same sample, other DNA sequences code for this CDR3. Here the CDR3 DNA reads TGCGCCAGCAGCTTGGGACAGGGTAATTCACCCCTCCACTTT. It yields the protein CASSLGQGNSPLHF. The chain has TRBV5-1 and TRBJ1-6; 7 nucleotides align to TRBD1. With 0 bases clipped from V and 6 bases from J, the junction kept 0 bases outside the gene matches. This CDR3 contains 14 residues. The germline V gene has CDR1 SGHRS and CDR2 YFSETQ.

This clone appeared once. A much larger clone lies one base from this, so it may be a read error. The chain is built from TRBV11-2 and TRBJ2-4, with 7 bases fitting TRBD2. From germline, CDR1 is SGHAT and CDR2 FQNNGV. The CDR3 sequence is 17 residues long. CDR3 sequence reads: CTSSLDYSGATGGIQYF. The CDR3 region has the DNA TGTACCAGCAGCTTAGATTACAGCGGGGCAACCGGGGGCATTCAGTACTTC.